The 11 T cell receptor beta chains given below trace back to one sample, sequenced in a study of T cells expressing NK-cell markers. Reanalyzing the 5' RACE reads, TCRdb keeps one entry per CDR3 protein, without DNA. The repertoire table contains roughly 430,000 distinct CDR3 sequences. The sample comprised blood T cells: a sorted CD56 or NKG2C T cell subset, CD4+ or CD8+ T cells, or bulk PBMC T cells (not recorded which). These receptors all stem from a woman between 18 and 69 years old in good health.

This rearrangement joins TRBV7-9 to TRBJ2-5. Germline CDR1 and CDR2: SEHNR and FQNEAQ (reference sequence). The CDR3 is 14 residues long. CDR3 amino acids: CASSLTPDHETQYF.

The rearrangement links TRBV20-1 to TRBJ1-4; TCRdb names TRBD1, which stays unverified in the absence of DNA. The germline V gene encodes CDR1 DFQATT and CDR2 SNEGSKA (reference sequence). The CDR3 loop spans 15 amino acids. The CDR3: CSATHGGTGVEKLFF.

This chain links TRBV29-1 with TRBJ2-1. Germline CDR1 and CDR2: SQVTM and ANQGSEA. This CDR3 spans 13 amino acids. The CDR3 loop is CSAMNFRENEQFF.

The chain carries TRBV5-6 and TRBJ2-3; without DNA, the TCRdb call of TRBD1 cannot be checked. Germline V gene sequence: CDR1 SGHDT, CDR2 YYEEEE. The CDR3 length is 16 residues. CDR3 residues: CASSLTDRKYTDTQYF.

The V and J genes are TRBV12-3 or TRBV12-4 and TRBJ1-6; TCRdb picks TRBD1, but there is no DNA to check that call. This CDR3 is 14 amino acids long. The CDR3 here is CASNHGGGNSPLHF.

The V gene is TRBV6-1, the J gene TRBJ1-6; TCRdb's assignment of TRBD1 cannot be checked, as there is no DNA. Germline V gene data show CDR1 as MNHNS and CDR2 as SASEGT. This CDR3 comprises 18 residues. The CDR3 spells CASSEKLGTGIWNSPLHF.

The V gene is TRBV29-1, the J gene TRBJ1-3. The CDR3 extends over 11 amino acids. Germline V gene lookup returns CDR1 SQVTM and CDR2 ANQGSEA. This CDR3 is CSGQTGNTIYF.

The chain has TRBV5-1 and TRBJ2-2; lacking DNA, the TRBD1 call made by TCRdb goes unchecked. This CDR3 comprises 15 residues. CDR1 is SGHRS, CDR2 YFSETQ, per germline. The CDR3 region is CASSSRQGNTGELFF.

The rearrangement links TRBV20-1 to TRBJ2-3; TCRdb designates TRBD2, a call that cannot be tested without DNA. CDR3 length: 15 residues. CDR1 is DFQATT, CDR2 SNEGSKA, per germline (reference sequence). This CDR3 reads CSARGDSGRADTQYF.

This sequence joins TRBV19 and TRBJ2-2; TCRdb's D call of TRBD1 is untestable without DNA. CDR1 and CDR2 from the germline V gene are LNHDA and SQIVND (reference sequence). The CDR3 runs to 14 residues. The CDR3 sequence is CASSIFQGTGELFF.

The CDR3 loop is CASSPRRARTGIYGYTF. J is TRBJ1-2 and V is TRBV7-9; TCRdb lists TRBD1, though no DNA is available to test this call. There are 17 residues in the CDR3. The germline V gene encodes CDR1 SEHNR and CDR2 FQNEAQ (reference sequence).